Following are 25 T cell receptor beta chains from one sample sequenced in a study of blood T cell repertoires in COVID-19. Data came from immunoSEQ multiplex PCR; TCRdb stores just in-frame clones and leaves some out. Among 370,000 or so clones listed, around 87% were seen once. Sequencing was performed on PBMCs or T cells enriched from blood (not recorded which). All receptors come from a man aged 25-45 years who had recovered from COVID-19.

The rearrangement links TRBV24-1 to TRBJ1-2; TRBD1 might be the D (6 bases). The CDR3 sequence is 14 residues long. The germline V gene has CDR1 KGHDR and CDR2 SFDVKD. The ends were cut back, 2 bases at V and 7 bases at J, with 13 bases in the middle. The CDR3 protein is CATSDSTGLSGYTF. The CDR3 DNA reads TGTGCCACCAGTGATTCAACAGGGTTAAGTGGCTACACCTTC.

This sequence joins TRBV18 and TRBJ1-6; 9 bases agree with TRBD1. J lost 8 bases, V lost 4 bases, and 0 bases had no gene match. This CDR3 has 13 residues. The germline V gene encodes CDR1 KGHSH and CDR2 LQKENI. The CDR3 DNA reads as TGTGCCAGCTCACGGGACAGGGATTCACCCCTCCACTTT. Translation: CASSRDRDSPLHF.

V usage is TRBV18 and J usage is TRBJ1-3, with D uncertain. The CDR3 length is 14 residues. The V end lost 3 bases, the J end lost 0 bases, and 6 bases lay between the germline ends. Germline V gene sequence: CDR1 KGHSH, CDR2 LQKENI. The DNA of the CDR3 is TGTGCCAGCTCACCGGAGATCTCTGGAAACACCATATATTTT. Protein: CASSPEISGNTIYF.

The J gene is TRBJ2-3, the V gene TRBV7-2; 7 nucleotides agree with TRBD2. J was trimmed by 1 base and V by 6 bases; bases with no gene match: 4. Germline lookup yields CDR1 SGHTA and CDR2 FQGNSA. CDR3 size: 14 residues. CDR3 sequence reads: CASRFGGGTDTQYF. DNA of the CDR3: TGTGCCAGCAGATTTGGGGGGGGCACAGATACGCAGTATTTT.

The rearrangement uses TRBV10-1 and TRBJ1-1; unclear D gene. V was clipped by 6 bases and J by 7 bases, with 12 bases between them. CDR1 and CDR2 from the germline V gene are WNHNN and SYGVQD (reference sequence). The CDR3 consists of 12 residues. CDR3 in DNA: TGCGCCAGCAGCGATACTAATTTTGAAGCTTTCTTT. Translating gives CASSDTNFEAFF.

This chain connects TRBV30 to TRBJ1-2; D not certain. V was clipped by 2 bases and J by 4 bases, with 8 bases between them. Germline loops: CDR1 GTSNPN, CDR2 SVGIG (reference sequence). CDR3 length: 12 amino acids. CDR3 amino acids: CAWSLTGYGYTF. CDR3 nucleotide sequence: TGTGCCTGGAGTTTGACTGGCTATGGCTACACCTTC. The full variable domain, its missing parts supplied by reference TRBV30 and TRBJ1-2, is SQTIHQWPATLVQPVGSPLSLECTVEGTSNPNLYWYRQAAGRGLQLLFYSVGIGQISSEVPQNLSASRPQDRQFILSSKKLLLSDSGFYLCAWSLTGYGYTFGSGTRLTVV.

This clone is a singleton in its sample. V and J are TRBV29-1 and TRBJ1-1; no definite D call. V was trimmed by 3 bases and J by 10 bases, leaving 15 bases between them. Germline lookup yields CDR1 SQVTM and CDR2 ANQGSEA. This CDR3 region has 12 residues. This chain's CDR3 is CSVDFLEDGAFF. The CDR3, as DNA: TGCAGCGTTGATTTTTTGGAGGACGGAGCTTTCTTT. Variable domain in full (rest from reference TRBV29-1 and TRBJ1-1): SAVISQKPSRDICQRGTSLTIQCQVDSQVTMMFWYRQQPGQSLTLIATANQGSEATYESGFVIDKFPISRPNLTFSTLTVSNMSPEDSSIYLCSVDFLEDGAFFGQGTRLTVV.

The chain carries TRBV7-9 and TRBJ1-1; D is unresolved. The CDR3 has 14 amino acids. The germline gives CDR1 SEHNR, CDR2 FQNEAQ (reference sequence). Trimming took off 3 bases at V and 4 bases at J, with 12 bases between the two ends. CDR3 DNA: TGTGCCAGCAGCTTCCGACAACTCGGCACTGAAGCTTTCTTT. Residues: CASSFRQLGTEAFF.

The chain couples TRBV2 to TRBJ2-5; TRBD2 matches 8 bases. Germline V gene data show CDR1 as SNHLY and CDR2 as FYNNEI. J gave up 7 bases and V 4 bases, and 8 bases lay outside the gene matches. This CDR3 contains 14 residues. The CDR3 spells CASSAVAGWMTQYF. DNA for the CDR3: TGTGCCAGCAGTGCGGTAGCGGGGTGGATGACCCAGTACTTC.

The chain links TRBV18 to TRBJ2-3; a possible D gene is TRBD1 (6 bases). The CDR3 length is 15 residues. Germline values: CDR1 KGHSH, CDR2 LQKENI. The V end was cut by 6 bases, the J end by 3 bases, with 16 bases between. The CDR3 DNA reads TGTGCCAGCTCTCACACTGGCAGGGGTACAGATACGCAGTATTTT. Translated: CASSHTGRGTDTQYF.

The DNA for the CDR3 is TGTGCCAGCAGTCCATTCGGGAAGGGACAGGGGGACTACAATGAGCAGTTCTTC. Protein sequence: CASSPFGKGQGDYNEQFF. The rearrangement links TRBV6-4 to TRBJ2-1, with 11 nucleotides matching TRBD1. Germline lookup yields CDR1 MRHNA and CDR2 SNTAGT. CDR3 length: 18 residues. J was trimmed by 3 bases and V by 5 bases; bases with no gene match: 12.

This sequence joins TRBV4-1 and TRBJ1-2; TRBD1 aligns across 8 bases. CDR3 length equals 16 residues. After removal of 0 bases from V and 4 bases from J, the junction contained 7 bases not matched to a gene. CDR1 and CDR2 from the germline V gene are MGHRA and YSYEKL. The CDR3 region is CASSQDHQGAGYGYTF. DNA of the CDR3: TGCGCCAGCAGCCAAGATCATCAGGGGGCGGGCTATGGCTACACCTTC.

This sequence joins TRBV14 and TRBJ1-1; 8 nucleotides match TRBD1. Germline lookup yields CDR1 SGHDN and CDR2 FVKESK. The CDR3 contains 15 residues. V trimming: 1 base; J trimming: 4 bases; junction bases outside the gene matches: 5. CDR3 protein: CASSQVTGGVTEAFF. The CDR3 bases are TGTGCCAGCAGCCAAGTTACAGGGGGTGTCACTGAAGCTTTCTTT.

This clone was seen just once. The chain combines TRBV20-1 with TRBJ2-5, with 7 nucleotides matching TRBD2. In germline, CDR1 is DFQATT, CDR2 SNEGSKA (reference sequence). The CDR3 length is 14 residues. J was trimmed by 2 bases and V by 3 bases; bases with no gene match: 6. The CDR3 region is CSASLAGVQETQYF. In nucleotides, the CDR3 is TGCAGTGCTAGTCTCGCGGGGGTTCAAGAGACCCAGTACTTC.

The chain combines TRBV5-6 with TRBJ1-4, with 10 positions matching TRBD1. Germline loops: CDR1 SGHDT, CDR2 YYEEEE. The CDR3 is 16 residues long. V was clipped by 0 bases and J by 8 bases; unmatched bases: 7. The CDR3 nucleotides are TGTGCCAGCAGCTTGGGCGGGACAGGGGCGGACGAAAAACTGTTTTTT. Protein sequence: CASSLGGTGADEKLFF.

This clone has only one observation. The V call is TRBV19, the J call TRBJ2-7, with 11 bases lining up with TRBD2. The CDR3 runs 15 residues. Germline loops: CDR1 LNHDA, CDR2 SQIVND (reference sequence). With 5 bases clipped from V and 2 bases from J, the junction kept 5 bases outside the gene matches. CDR3 residues: CASSPTTSGAYEQYF. CDR3 DNA: TGTGCCAGTAGTCCAACGACTAGCGGGGCCTACGAGCAGTACTTC.

This sequence joins TRBV30 and TRBJ1-1, with D unclear. The CDR3 loop spans 13 amino acids. Germline V lookup: CDR1 GTSNPN, CDR2 SVGIG (reference sequence). The V end was cut by 1 base, the J end by 7 bases, with 13 bases between. The CDR3 coding sequence is TGTGCCTGGAGTGAAATAGTGCTAGGTGAAGCTTTCTTT. Its translation: CAWSEIVLGEAFF.

This chain's CDR3 is CSASVPGQGAFYNEQFF. DNA of the CDR3: TGCAGTGCTAGTGTACCGGGACAGGGGGCTTTCTACAATGAGCAGTTCTTC. The chain has TRBV20-1 and TRBJ2-1; 12 bases agree with TRBD1. This CDR3 is built from 17 residues. Trimming took 3 bases from V and 3 from J; bases not matched to a gene: 9. The germline V gene has CDR1 DFQATT and CDR2 SNEGSKA (reference sequence).

This chain connects TRBV27 to TRBJ1-4; 8 bases map to TRBD1. Germline assignment: CDR1 MNHEY and CDR2 SMNVEV (reference sequence). The CDR3 has 14 residues. The J segment lost 4 bases and the V segment lost 6 bases, leaving 4 bases of the junction unmatched. CDR3 protein: CASRRTGNNEKLFF. The CDR3 DNA sequence: TGTGCCAGCAGACGGACAGGGAATAATGAAAAACTGTTTTTT.

This chain uses TRBV3-1 (or the pseudogene TRBV3-2) with TRBJ1-3; no definite D call. Trimming cost V 4 bases and J 1 base, with 14 bases left between them. Germline loops: CDR1 LGHDT, CDR2 YNNKEL (reference sequence). The CDR3 is made up of 16 amino acids. CDR3 nucleotide sequence: TGTGCCAGCAGCCCTCAAGCCGCGGGATCTGGAAACACCATATATTTT. Its translation: CASSPQAAGSGNTIYF.

The CDR3 bases are TGTGCCAGCAGCGTAGACCCGACAGGGAGATCCTACGAGCAGTACTTC. The encoded protein is CASSVDPTGRSYEQYF. J is TRBJ2-7 and V is TRBV9, with 7 bases matching TRBD1. Per germline, CDR1 SGDLS and CDR2 YYNGEE. V shed 0 bases and J 1 base; nucleotides not matched to a gene: 7. CDR3 length equals 16 residues.

This clone was seen a single time. The junction departs from the called germline gene at one end, perhaps through a read error. This chain connects TRBV10-3 to TRBJ2-5, with 7 positions matching TRBD2. This CDR3 contains 16 residues. Germline V gene data show CDR1 as ENHRY and CDR2 as SYGVKD. This CDR3 reads CAISARGGTTEDTQYF. CDR3 DNA sequence: TGTGCCATCAGTGCCCGTGGTGGGACTACGGAAGATACCCAGTACTTC.

This clone was picked up one time. The V gene is TRBV29-1, the J gene TRBJ2-3; TRBD2 aligns across 14 bases. Germline trimming cut 1 base from V and 8 bases from J; bases unmatched to any gene: 8. Germline lookup yields CDR1 SQVTM and CDR2 ANQGSEA. CDR3 length equals 16 residues. CDR3 bases: TGCAGCGTTGAAGTTGCTGCCGGACTAGCGGGGGGTACGCAGTATTTT. Amino acids: CSVEVAAGLAGGTQYF.

This chain connects TRBV19 to TRBJ1-4, with TRBD1 matching 10 bases. This CDR3 has 15 residues. The J segment lost 7 bases and the V segment lost 6 bases, leaving 8 bases of the junction unmatched. Germline CDR1 is LNHDA and CDR2 is SQIVND (reference sequence). The DNA of the CDR3 is TGTGCCAGTAGGAGACAGGGGGCGAAAGGTGAAAAACTGTTTTTT. Residues: CASRRQGAKGEKLFF.

The CDR3 DNA reads TGTGCCAGCAGTCCGCAGGGGCGAGATTATAGCAATCAGCCCCAGCATTTT. Translation gives CASSPQGRDYSNQPQHF. V gene TRBV27 combines with J gene TRBJ1-5, with D possibly TRBD1 on 6 matching bases. The germline V and J ends were trimmed by 5 bases and 0 bases, with 17 bases remaining between them. The CDR3 is made up of 17 amino acids. Germline lookup yields CDR1 MNHEY and CDR2 SMNVEV (reference sequence).